A single TCR beta chain is shown here with its context. A clone one base away is much larger, so this may be a read error. The data belong to a study of cytomegalovirus exposure and HLA in healthy donors. J was trimmed by 5 bases and V by 1 base; bases with no gene match: 3. The germline CDR1 and CDR2 sequences are SSHAT and FNYEAQ (reference sequence). CDR3 size: 15 residues. The assay was immunoSEQ multiplex PCR, and TCRdb's table has in-frame clones only and misses some. The sample shows 250,000 to 400,000 clones, approximately 88% of them seen only once. The sequenced sample was PBMCs. The source is a man aged 30 to 45 in good health and CMV-seronegative. V gene TRBV7-7 combines with J gene TRBJ2-5; 11 nucleotides line up with TRBD1. CDR3: CASSLGTGGRETQYF. The CDR3 bases are TGTGCCAGCAGCTTAGGGACAGGGGGCAGGGAGACCCAGTACTTC.